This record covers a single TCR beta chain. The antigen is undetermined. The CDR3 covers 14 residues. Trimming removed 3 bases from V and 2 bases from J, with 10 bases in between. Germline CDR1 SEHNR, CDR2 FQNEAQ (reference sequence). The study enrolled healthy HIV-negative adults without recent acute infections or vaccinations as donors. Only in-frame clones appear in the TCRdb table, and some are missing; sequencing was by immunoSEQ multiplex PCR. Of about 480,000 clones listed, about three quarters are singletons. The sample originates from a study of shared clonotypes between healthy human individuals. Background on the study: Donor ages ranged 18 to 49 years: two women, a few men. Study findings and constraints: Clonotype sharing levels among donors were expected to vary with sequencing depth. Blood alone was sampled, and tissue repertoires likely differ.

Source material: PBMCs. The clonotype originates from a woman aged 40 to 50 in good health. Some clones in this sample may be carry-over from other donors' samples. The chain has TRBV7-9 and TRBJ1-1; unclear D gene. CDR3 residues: CASSLGSRNTEAFF. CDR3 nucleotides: TGTGCCAGCAGCTTGGGCAGTCGTAACACTGAAGCTTTCTTT.